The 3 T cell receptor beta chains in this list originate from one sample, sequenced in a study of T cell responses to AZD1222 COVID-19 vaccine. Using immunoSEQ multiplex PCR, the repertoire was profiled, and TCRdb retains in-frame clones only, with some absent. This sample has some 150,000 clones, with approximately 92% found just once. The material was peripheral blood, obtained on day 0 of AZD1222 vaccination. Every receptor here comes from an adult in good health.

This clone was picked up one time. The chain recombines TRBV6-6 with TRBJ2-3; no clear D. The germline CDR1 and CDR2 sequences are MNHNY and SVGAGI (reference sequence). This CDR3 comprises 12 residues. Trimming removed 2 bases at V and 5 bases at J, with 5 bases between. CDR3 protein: CASSYQIDTQYF. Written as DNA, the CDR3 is TGTGCCAGCAGTTACCAGATAGATACGCAGTATTTT.

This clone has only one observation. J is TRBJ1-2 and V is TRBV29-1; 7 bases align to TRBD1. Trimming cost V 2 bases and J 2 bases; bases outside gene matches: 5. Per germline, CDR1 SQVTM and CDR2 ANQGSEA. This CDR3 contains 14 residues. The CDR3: CSVEPTGSNYGYTF. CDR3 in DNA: TGCAGCGTTGAACCGACAGGGTCGAACTATGGCTACACCTTC.

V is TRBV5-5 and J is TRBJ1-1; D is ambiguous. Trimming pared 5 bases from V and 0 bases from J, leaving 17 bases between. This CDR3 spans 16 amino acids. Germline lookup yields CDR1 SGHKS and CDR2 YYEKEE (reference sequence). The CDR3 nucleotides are TGTGCCAGCAGTCCCCTCGGGCCGGGGATGAACACTGAAGCTTTCTTT. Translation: CASSPLGPGMNTEAFF. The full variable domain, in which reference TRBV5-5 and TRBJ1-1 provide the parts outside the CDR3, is DAGVTQSPTHLIKTRGQQVTLRCSPISGHKSVSWYQQVLGQGPQFIFQYYEKEERGRGNFPDRFSARQFPNYSSELNVNALLLGDSALYLCASSPLGPGMNTEAFFGQGTRLTVV.